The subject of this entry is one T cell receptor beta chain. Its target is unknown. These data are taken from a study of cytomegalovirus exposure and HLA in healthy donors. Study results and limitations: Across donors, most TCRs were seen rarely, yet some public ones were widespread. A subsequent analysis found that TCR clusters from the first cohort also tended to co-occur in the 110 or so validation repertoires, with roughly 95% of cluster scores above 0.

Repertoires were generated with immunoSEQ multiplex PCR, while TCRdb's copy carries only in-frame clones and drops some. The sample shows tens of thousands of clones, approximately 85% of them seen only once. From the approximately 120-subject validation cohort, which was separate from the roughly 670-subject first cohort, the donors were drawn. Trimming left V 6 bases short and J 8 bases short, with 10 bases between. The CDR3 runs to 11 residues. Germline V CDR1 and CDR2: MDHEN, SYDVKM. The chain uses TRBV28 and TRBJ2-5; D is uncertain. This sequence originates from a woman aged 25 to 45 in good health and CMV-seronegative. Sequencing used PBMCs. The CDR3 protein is CASSLSSTQYF. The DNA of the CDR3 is TGTGCCAGCAGCCTGAGTTCCACCCAGTACTTC.